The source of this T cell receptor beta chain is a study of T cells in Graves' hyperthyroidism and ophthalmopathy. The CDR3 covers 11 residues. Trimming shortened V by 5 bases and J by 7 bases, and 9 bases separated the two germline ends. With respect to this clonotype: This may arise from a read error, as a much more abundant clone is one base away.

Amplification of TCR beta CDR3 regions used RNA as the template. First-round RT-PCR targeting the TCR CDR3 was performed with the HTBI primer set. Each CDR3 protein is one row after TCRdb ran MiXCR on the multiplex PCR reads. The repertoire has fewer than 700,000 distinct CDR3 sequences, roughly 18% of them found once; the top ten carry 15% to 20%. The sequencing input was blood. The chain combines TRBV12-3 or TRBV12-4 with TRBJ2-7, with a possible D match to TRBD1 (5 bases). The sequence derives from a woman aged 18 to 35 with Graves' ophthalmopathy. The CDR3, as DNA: TGTGCCAGCAGTCTCAGACAGGAGCAGTACTTC. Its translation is CASSLRQEQYF.